This T cell receptor beta chain was sequenced during a study of technical replicates of blood from a few donors (TCRdb year 2017). The protocol used for the library was the immunoSEQ multiplex PCR assay. TCRdb provides this immuneACCESS table in a form limited to in-frame rearrangements. Some clones are lacking; in checked studies, under half of them reflect an unresolved V gene, and why the rest are absent is not known. The sample contains roughly 76,000 clones, around 86% of them found a single time. The ten largest clones capture approximately 4.6% of the sample. A note on this clone: Its antigen remains undetermined. Base qualities were left out, and no much larger clone turns up one base away.

The TCR was taken from a human donor in good health. Some clones in this sample may be carry-over from other donors' samples. The sequenced sample was PBMCs.

CDR3 sequence: CASSVTSGDTIRTEAFF. The sequenced DNA is TGTGCCAGCAGCGTAACTTCAGGGGATACGATTCGCACTGAAGCTTTCTTT. The chain couples TRBV9 to TRBJ1-1, with TRBD1 as a weak D call on 6 bases. Its CDR3 holds 17 amino acids, cysteine through phenylalanine. Here the CDR3 DNA is all that survives: 51 bases in frame from base 1. From the germline V gene, CDR1 is SGDLS and CDR2 is YYNGEE. Trimming removed 1 base from V and 4 bases from J, leaving 20 bases between the germline ends.